This TCR beta chain was sequenced during a study of blood T cell repertoires in COVID-19. The wider study: The United States, Italy and Spain were the sources of the acute and convalescent COVID-19 samples. Sample material is recorded as cDNA or gDNA derived from T cells, B-cell-depleted T cells, or PBMCs.

In the source study's methods: It was from reference gene primer amplification that nucleated cell counts were estimated. The data were produced by immunoSEQ multiplex PCR, yet TCRdb's version contains in-frame clones alone and is incomplete. The D gene and trimming were derived from the DNA, and the V and J assignments and clone size from that table. Of around 150,000 clones detected, 80% to 90% appear once; the ten largest clones hold around 3.5%. The clonotype was recovered from a man between 65 and 85 years old with acute or convalescent COVID-19. The sample comprised peripheral blood.

The DNA of the CDR3 is TGCGCCAGCAGCAGGGAACAGGGTCCGTATGAGCAGTTCTTC. It translates to CASSREQGPYEQFF. The chain recombines TRBV5-1 with TRBJ2-1; tentatively, D is TRBD1 (6 bases). Germline-derived CDR1 and CDR2 are SGHRS and YFSETQ. The CDR3 is 14 amino acids. Trimming stripped 4 bases from V and 8 bases from J, with 16 bases between.